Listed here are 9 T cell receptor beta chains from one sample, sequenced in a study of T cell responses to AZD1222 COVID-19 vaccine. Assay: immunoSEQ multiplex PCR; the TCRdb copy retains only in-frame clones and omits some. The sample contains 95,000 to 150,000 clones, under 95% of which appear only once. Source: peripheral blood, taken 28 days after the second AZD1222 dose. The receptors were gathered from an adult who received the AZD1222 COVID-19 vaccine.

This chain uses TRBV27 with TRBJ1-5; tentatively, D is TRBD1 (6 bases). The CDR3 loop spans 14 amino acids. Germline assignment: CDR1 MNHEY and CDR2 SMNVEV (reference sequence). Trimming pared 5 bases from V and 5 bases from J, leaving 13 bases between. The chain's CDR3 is CASSLIEGDQPQHF. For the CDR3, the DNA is TGTGCCAGCAGTCTAATCGAGGGGGATCAGCCCCAGCATTTT.

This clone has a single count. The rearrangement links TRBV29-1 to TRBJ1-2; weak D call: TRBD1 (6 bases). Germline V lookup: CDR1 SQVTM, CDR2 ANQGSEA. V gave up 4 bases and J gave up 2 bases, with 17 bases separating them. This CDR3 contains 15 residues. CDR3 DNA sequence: TGCAGCGTTGGGGTGGGGGCAGGGAAGAACTATGGCTACACCTTC. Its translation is CSVGVGAGKNYGYTF.

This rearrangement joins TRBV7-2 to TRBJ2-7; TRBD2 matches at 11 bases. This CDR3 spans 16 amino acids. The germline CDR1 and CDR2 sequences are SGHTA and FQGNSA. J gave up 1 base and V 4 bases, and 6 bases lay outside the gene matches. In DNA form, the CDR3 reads TGTGCCAGCAGCTCTAGGACTAGCGGGTTATCCTACGAGCAGTACTTC. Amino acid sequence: CASSSRTSGLSYEQYF.

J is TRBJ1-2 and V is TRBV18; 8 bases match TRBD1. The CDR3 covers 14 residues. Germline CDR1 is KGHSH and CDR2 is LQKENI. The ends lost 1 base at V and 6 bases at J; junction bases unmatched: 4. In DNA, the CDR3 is TGTGCCAGCTCACCACGCCAGGGGGCTGATGGCTACACCTTC. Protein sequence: CASSPRQGADGYTF. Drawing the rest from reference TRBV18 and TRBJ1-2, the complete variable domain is NAGVMQNPRHLVRRRGQEARLRCSPMKGHSHVYWYRQLPEEGLKFMVYLQKENIIDESGMPKERFSAEFPKEGPSILRIQQVVRGDSAAYFCASSPRQGADGYTFGSGTRLTVV.

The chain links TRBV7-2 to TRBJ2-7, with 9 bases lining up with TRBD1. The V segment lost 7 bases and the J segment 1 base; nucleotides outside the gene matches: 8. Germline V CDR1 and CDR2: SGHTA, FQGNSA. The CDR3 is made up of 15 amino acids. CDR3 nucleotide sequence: TGTGCCAGCACCGTTGCGGGACAGGGATCCTACGAGCAGTACTTC. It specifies CASTVAGQGSYEQYF.

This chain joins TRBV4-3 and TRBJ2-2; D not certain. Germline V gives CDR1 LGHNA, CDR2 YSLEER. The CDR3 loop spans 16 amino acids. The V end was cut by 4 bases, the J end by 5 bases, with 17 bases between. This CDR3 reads CASSLNRALGTGELFF. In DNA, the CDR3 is TGCGCCAGCAGCCTAAACCGGGCCCTGGGGACCGGGGAGCTGTTTTTT.

CDR3: CASSYPDTGYTF. DNA of the CDR3: TGTGCCAGCAGTTACCCCGACACTGGCTACACCTTC. The chain couples TRBV6-5 to TRBJ1-2; D is uncertain. Germline V gene data show CDR1 as MNHEY and CDR2 as SVGAGI. This CDR3 is built from 12 residues. Deletions cut 2 bases from V and 7 bases from J, with 8 bases between.

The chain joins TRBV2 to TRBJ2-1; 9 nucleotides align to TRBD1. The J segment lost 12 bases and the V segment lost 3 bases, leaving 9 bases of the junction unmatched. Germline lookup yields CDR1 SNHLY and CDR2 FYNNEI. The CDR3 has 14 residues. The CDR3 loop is CASSDGDRVFWQFF. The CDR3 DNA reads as TGTGCCAGCAGTGACGGGGACAGGGTATTTTGGCAGTTCTTC. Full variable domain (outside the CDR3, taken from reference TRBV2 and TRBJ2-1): EPEVTQTPSHQVTQMGQEVILRCVPISNHLYFYWYRQILGQKVEFLVSFYNNEISEKSEIFDDQFSVERPDGSNFTLKIRSTKLEDSAMYFCASSDGDRVFWQFFGPGTRLTVL.

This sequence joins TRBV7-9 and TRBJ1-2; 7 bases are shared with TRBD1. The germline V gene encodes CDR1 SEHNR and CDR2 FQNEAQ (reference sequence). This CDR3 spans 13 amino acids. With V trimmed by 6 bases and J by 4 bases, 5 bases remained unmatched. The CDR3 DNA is TGTGCCAGCAGACGGGGACAGAGCTATGGCTACACCTTC. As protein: CASRRGQSYGYTF. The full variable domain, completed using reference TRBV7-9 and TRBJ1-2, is DTGVSQNPRHKITKRGQNVTFRCDPISEHNRLYWYRQTLGQGPEFLTYFQNEAQLEKSRLLSDRFSAERPKGSFSTLEIQRTEQGDSAMYLCASRRGQSYGYTFGSGTRLTVV.